This T cell receptor (beta chain) was documented in a study of T cell repertoires in ileal Crohn's disease. V dropped 4 bases and J dropped 4 bases, with 13 bases sitting between them. The CDR3 length is 15 residues. Germline V gene data show CDR1 as KGHSH and CDR2 as LQKENI. Libraries were prepared by immunoSEQ multiplex PCR; TCRdb keeps only in-frame clonotypes and omits some of them. The sample has about 3,800 clones, around 83% seen once; the top ten hold 5.5% to 8.5%. Included were adult ileal or ileocolonic Crohn's patients indicated for ileocolonic resection. The chain links TRBV18 to TRBJ2-2; tentatively, D is TRBD2 (5 bases). The specimen sequenced was ileal tissue. This receptor was identified in an adult with Crohn's disease. CDR3 amino acids: CASSRGERGTGELFF. CDR3 DNA sequence: TGTGCCAGCTCACGTGGGGAGAGAGGCACCGGGGAGCTGTTTTTT.